This record looks at one T cell receptor (beta chain) sequence and its context. The sample originates from a study of blood T cell repertoires in COVID-19. Looking at the study overall: Specimens from acute and convalescent COVID-19 originated in the United States, Italy and Spain. PBMCs, B-cell-depleted T cells, or T cells were the source of the cDNA or gDNA that made up the material.

TCRdb's copy holds only in-frame clones and misses some; the assay was immunoSEQ multiplex PCR. The sample yields more than 95,000 clones, around nine tenths seen once. The trim removed 2 bases at V and 4 bases at J, leaving 0 bases unmatched. CDR3 length equals 14 residues. Looked up from germline, CDR1 is LGHDT and CDR2 is YNNKEL (reference sequence). Material: peripheral blood. This clonotype was obtained from a woman of 80 years or more with acute or convalescent COVID-19. The chain uses TRBV3-1 (or the pseudogene TRBV3-2) and TRBJ2-3, with TRBD2 identical over 10 bases. The CDR3 bases are TGTGCCAGCAGCCAAAGCGGGGGGGCAGATACGCAGTATTTT. Protein sequence: CASSQSGGADTQYF.